This T cell receptor beta chain emerged from a study of shared clonotypes between healthy human individuals. Study background: Each donor contributed plates that comprised three CD4 naive, three CD4 memory, two CD8 naive and one CD8 memory. Study observations and caveats: Blood was the only sampled material, and tissue repertoires likely differ. Sequencing depth was expected to affect clonotype sharing among donors.

About this clone: What it binds is unknown.

Trimming stripped 9 bases from V and 2 bases from J, with 23 bases between. The germline V gene has CDR1 ENHRY and CDR2 SYGVKD. The CDR3 covers 17 residues. The repertoire was sequenced with immunoSEQ multiplex PCR; TCRdb's copy has only in-frame clones and lacks some. The sample carries roughly 700,000 clones, 90% recorded once. CD8 memory was a combination that joined CD45RO+ cells with CCR7-negative CD45RA+ TemRA cells. The sequence was obtained from a man between 18 and 35 years old in good health. Some clones in this sample may be carry-over from other donors' samples. The sample was memory CD8+ T cells from PBMCs. Specified subset: CD45RO+ cells pooled with CCR7-negative TemRA cells. The chain recombines TRBV10-3 with TRBJ1-5, with D possibly matching TRBD1 (6 bases). For the CDR3, the DNA is TGTGCCATTCCCCGGGACAAGGGGGGCATTGGCAATCAGCCCCAGCATTTT. Translated: CAIPRDKGGIGNQPQHF.